The T cell receptor (beta chain) described here comes from a study of blood T cell repertoires in COVID-19. Study-wide context: Sample material is recorded as cDNA or gDNA derived from T cells, B-cell-depleted T cells, or PBMCs.

The trim removed 5 bases at V and 6 bases at J, leaving 6 bases unmatched. Germline-derived CDR1 and CDR2 are SGHAT and FQNNGV. The CDR3 covers 13 residues. Method: immunoSEQ multiplex PCR; TCRdb's copy keeps in-frame clones and lacks some. The sample has 300,000 to 400,000 clones, about 87% seen once. Source material: peripheral blood. The rearrangement links TRBV11-2 to TRBJ2-7; TRBD1 aligns across 8 bases. The source of this sequence is a human donor in a cohort sampled during active COVID-19. DNA of the CDR3: TGTGCCAGCAGCCGAGGACAGGGAGGCGAGCAGTACTTC. Its protein product is CASSRGQGGEQYF.